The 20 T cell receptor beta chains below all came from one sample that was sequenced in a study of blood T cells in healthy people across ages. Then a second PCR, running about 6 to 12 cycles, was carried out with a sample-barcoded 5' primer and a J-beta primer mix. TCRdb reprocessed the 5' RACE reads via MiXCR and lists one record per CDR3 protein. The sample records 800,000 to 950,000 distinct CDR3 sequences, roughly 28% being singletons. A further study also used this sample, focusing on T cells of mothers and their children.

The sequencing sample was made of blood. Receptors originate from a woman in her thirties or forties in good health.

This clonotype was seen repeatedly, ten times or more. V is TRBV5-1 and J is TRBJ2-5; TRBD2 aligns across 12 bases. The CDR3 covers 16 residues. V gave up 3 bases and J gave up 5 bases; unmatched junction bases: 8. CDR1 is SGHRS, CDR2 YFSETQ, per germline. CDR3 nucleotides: TGCGCCAGCAGCTCTCTGACTAGCGGGGGTACGGAGACCCAGTACTTC. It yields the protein CASSSLTSGGTETQYF.

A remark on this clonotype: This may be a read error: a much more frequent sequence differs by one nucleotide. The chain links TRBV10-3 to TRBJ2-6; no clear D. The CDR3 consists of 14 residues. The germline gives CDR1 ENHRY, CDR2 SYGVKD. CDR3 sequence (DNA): TGTGCCATCGGTGAGGATTCTGGGGCCAACGTCCTGACTTTC. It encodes CAIGEDSGANVLTF.

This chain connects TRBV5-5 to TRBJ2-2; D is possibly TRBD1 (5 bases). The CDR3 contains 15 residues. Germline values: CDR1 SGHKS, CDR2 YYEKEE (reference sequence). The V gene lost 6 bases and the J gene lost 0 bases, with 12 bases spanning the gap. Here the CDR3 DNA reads TGTGCCAGCACACTTGACAGCGCGAACACCGGGGAGCTGTTTTTT. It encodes CASTLDSANTGELFF.

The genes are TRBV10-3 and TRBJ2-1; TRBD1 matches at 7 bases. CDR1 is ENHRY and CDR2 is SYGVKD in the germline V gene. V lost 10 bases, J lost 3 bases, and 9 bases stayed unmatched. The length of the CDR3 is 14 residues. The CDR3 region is CATLETGDYNEQFF. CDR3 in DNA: TGTGCCACACTGGAAACAGGGGACTACAATGAGCAGTTCTTC.

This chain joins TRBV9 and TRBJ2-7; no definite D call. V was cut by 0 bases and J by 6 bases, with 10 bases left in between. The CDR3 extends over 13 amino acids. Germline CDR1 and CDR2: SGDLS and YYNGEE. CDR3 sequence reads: CASSVGFRAEQYF. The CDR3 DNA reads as TGTGCCAGCAGCGTAGGGTTCCGGGCCGAGCAGTACTTC.

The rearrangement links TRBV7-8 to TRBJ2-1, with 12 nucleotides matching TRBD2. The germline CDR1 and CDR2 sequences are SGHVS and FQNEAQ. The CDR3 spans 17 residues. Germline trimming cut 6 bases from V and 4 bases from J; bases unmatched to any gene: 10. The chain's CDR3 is CASRRNRTSGRYNEQFF. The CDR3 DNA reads TGTGCCAGCAGGAGAAATCGTACTAGCGGGAGGTACAATGAGCAGTTCTTC.

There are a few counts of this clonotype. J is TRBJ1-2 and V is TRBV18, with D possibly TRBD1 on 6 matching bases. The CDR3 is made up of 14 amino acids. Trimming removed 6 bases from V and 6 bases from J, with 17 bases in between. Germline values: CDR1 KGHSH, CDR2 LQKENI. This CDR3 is CASSPQGPTDGYTF. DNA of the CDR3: TGTGCCAGCTCGCCTCAGGGGCCTACGGATGGCTACACCTTC.

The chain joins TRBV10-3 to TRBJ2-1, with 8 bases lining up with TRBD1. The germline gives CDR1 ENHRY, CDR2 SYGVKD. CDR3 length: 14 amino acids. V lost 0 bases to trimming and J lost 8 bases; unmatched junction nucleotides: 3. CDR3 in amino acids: CAISESTGADEQFF. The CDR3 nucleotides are TGTGCCATCAGTGAGTCGACAGGGGCGGATGAGCAGTTCTTC.

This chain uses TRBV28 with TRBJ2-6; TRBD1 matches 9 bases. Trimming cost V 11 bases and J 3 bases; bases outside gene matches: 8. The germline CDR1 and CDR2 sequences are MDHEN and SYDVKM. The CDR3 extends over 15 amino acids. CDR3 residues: CAESQGAYGANVLTF. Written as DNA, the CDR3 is TGTGCCGAATCACAGGGGGCGTATGGGGCCAACGTCCTGACTTTC.

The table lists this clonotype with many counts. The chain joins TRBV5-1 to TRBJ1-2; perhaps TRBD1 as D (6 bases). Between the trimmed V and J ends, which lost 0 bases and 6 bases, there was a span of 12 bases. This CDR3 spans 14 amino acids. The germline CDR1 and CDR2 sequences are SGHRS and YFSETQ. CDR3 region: CASSLDRVTNGYTF. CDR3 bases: TGCGCCAGCAGCTTGGACAGGGTAACGAATGGCTACACCTTC.

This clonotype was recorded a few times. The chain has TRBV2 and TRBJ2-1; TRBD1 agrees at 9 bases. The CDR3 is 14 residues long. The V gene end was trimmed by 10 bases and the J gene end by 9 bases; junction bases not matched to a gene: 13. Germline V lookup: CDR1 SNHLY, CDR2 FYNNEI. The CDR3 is CAIPRDREGFEQFF. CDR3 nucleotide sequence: TGTGCCATTCCCCGGGACAGGGAGGGCTTTGAGCAGTTCTTC.

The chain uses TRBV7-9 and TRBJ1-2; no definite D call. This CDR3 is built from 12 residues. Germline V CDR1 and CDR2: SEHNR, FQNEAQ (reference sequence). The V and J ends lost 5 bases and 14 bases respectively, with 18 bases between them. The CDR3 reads CASSLATGDSTF. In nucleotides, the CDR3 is TGTGCCAGCAGCCTGGCAACCGGGGATAGTACCTTC.

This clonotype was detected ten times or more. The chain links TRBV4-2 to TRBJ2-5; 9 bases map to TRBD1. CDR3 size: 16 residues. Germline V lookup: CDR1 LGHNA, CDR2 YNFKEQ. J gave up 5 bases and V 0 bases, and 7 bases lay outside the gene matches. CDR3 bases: TGTGCCAGCAGCCAAGATCCGGGACAGGGTAGGGAGACCCAGTACTTC. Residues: CASSQDPGQGRETQYF.

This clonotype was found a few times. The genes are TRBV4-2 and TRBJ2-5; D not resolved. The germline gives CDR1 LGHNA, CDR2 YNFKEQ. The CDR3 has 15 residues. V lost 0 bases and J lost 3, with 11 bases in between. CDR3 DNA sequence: TGTGCCAGCAGCCAAGATAGGCTAGGGAAAGAGACCCAGTACTTC. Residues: CASSQDRLGKETQYF.

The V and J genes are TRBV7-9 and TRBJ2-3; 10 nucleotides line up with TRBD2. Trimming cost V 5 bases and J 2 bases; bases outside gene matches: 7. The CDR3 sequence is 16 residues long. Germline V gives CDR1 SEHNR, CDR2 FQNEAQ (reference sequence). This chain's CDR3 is CASSNLAGDATDTQYF. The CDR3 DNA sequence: TGTGCCAGCAGCAACCTAGCGGGGGACGCCACAGATACGCAGTATTTT.

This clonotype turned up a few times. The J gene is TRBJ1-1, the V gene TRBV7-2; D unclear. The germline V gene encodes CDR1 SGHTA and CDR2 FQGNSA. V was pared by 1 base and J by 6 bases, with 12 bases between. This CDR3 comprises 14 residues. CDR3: CASSLGLFSAEAFF. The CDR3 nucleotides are TGTGCCAGCAGCTTAGGGCTCTTTTCGGCTGAAGCTTTCTTT.

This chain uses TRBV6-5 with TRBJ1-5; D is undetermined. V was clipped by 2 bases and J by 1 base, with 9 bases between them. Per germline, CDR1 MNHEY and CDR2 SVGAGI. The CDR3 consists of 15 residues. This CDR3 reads CASSYTPFSNQPQHF. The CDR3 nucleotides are TGTGCCAGCAGTTACACCCCCTTCAGCAATCAGCCCCAGCATTTT.

DNA of the CDR3: TGTGCCAGCAGGCAGACAGGGGGGCGAAGTGAGCAGTTCTTC. It is translated as CASRQTGGRSEQFF. This chain connects TRBV6-4 to TRBJ2-1; TRBD1 matches 9 bases. Germline loops: CDR1 MRHNA, CDR2 SNTAGT. The V gene end was trimmed by 6 bases and the J gene end by 9 bases; junction bases not matched to a gene: 9. There are 14 residues in the CDR3.

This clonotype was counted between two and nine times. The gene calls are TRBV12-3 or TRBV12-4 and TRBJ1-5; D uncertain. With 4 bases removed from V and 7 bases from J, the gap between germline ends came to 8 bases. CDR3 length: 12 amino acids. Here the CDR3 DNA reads TGTGCCAGCAGTTGGGCCGGGCAGCCCCAGCATTTT. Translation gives CASSWAGQPQHF.

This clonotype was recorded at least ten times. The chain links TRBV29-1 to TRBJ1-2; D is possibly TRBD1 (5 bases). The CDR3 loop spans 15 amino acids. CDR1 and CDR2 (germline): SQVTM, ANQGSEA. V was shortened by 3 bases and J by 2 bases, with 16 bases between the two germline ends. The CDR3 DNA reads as TGCAGCGTTGATGGGGGTCTTTCGTTGAACTATGGCTACACCTTC. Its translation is CSVDGGLSLNYGYTF.